Sequencing of this T cell receptor beta chain was carried out in a study of OX40 agonist ivuxolimab in advanced cancers. In the study overall: The dose-escalation cohort was about 80% male, with a mean age of 60 years, ranging roughly 20 to 90. Enrollees could have had prior anti-PD-1, anti-PD-L1 or anti-CTLA-4 therapy, which more than 30% had received.

Overall study findings and caveats: Which antigen the expanded peripheral T cells recognized is unknown. Mean expanded clone counts were higher in CD8+ than CD4+ T cells.

This clone was detected only a few times. No antigen is known for it. Produced via immunoSEQ multiplex PCR; TCRdb's table is partial and in-frame only. The table has 15,000 to 20,000 clones, under 65% seen once. This CDR3 has 13 residues. V was pared by 2 bases and J by 7 bases, with 9 bases between. CDR1 and CDR2 from the germline V gene are MNHEY and SVGAGI. The origin of this receptor is an adult with an advanced solid tumor such as melanoma, head and neck, liver or kidney cancer. Sequenced here: CD4+ or CD8+ T cells sorted from blood, sampled in a trial of the OX40 agonist ivuxolimab. J is TRBJ1-5 and V is TRBV6-5; no reliable D call. CDR3 coding DNA: TGTGCCAGCAGTTACGGTAAATGGCAGCCCCAGCATTTT. Its translation: CASSYGKWQPQHF.